The 18 T cell receptor beta chains below were found in one sample sequenced in a study of blood T cells in healthy people across ages. The use of a sample-barcoded 5' primer and a J-beta primer mix characterized a second PCR of about 7 to 12 cycles. TCRdb recomputed calls from the 5' RACE reads with MiXCR, one row per CDR3 protein. The sample records some 900,000 distinct CDR3 sequences, around 49% being singletons. The specimen was blood. The receptors here all came from a young man in good health.

In regard to this clonotype: Just one base apart from a much larger clone, this may be a read error. The V call is TRBV3-1, the J call TRBJ2-7, with a weak D call TRBD2 (5 bases). The length of the CDR3 is 12 residues. Germline V gene lookup returns CDR1 LGHDT and CDR2 YNNKEL (reference sequence). The CDR3 coding sequence is TGTGTCAGCAGCCAGTCTAGCCGGGAGCAGTACTTC. This translates into CVSSQSSREQYF.

The chain combines TRBV9 with TRBJ2-3, with D perhaps TRBD2 (6 bases). The ends were cut back, 3 bases at V and 0 bases at J, with 11 bases in the middle. Germline CDR1 reads SGDLS; CDR2 reads YYNGEE. This CDR3 contains 15 residues. The CDR3 protein is CASSDRRESTDTQYF. The CDR3 bases are TGTGCCAGCAGCGATAGACGGGAGAGCACAGATACGCAGTATTTT.

With regard to this clonotype: A much larger clone lies a single base off, so this may be a read error. V is TRBV4-2 and J is TRBJ2-5; 9 bases are a match to TRBD2. V shed 0 bases, J shed 11 bases, and the junction held 10 bases outside the gene matches. This CDR3 spans 15 amino acids. Germline CDR1 and CDR2: LGHNA and YNFKEQ. The CDR3 loop reads CASSQDRGGANEQYF. CDR3 nucleotides: TGTGCCAGCAGCCAAGATCGCGGGGGGGCCAATGAGCAGTACTTC.

The chain links TRBV29-1 to TRBJ2-1; TRBD1 is a possible D gene (5 bases). CDR3 length equals 12 residues. Germline loops: CDR1 SQVTM, CDR2 ANQGSEA. V was shortened by 3 bases and J by 8 bases, with 11 bases between the two germline ends. CDR3 sequence: CSVDRQGHEQFF. In nucleotides, the CDR3 is TGCAGCGTTGACAGGCAGGGCCATGAGCAGTTCTTC.

The chain links TRBV9 to TRBJ2-3; D gene unclear. This CDR3 spans 14 amino acids. Germline V gene lookup returns CDR1 SGDLS and CDR2 YYNGEE. Trimming took 2 bases from V and 1 from J, leaving 8 bases between them. CDR3 loop: CASSVSHGTDTQYF. CDR3 nucleotide sequence: TGTGCCAGCAGCGTTTCACATGGCACAGATACGCAGTATTTT.

This clonotype came up once. The chain links TRBV3-1 to TRBJ2-3; D may be TRBD2 (5 bases). CDR1 is LGHDT and CDR2 is YNNKEL in the germline V gene (reference sequence). Trimming shortened V by 0 bases and J by 6 bases, and 16 bases separated the two germline ends. CDR3 length equals 16 residues. The CDR3 region has the DNA TGTGCCAGCAGCCAAGAGAGGGCCAGCCGCTGGGATACGCAGTATTTT. It specifies CASSQERASRWDTQYF.

About this clonotype itself: The junction and the germline gene differ at one end; a read error may be behind it. The chain is built from TRBV7-9 and TRBJ2-4, with D perhaps TRBD1 (6 bases). CDR1 and CDR2 (germline): SEHNR, FQNEAQ (reference sequence). The CDR3 runs 14 residues. CDR3 sequence reads: CASSFEGTMSIRYF. The DNA of the CDR3 is TGTGCCAGCAGCTTTGAAGGGACAATGAGCATTCGGTACTTC.

This rearrangement joins TRBV6-2 or TRBV6-3 to TRBJ1-5; weak D call: TRBD1 (6 bases). The length of the CDR3 is 15 residues. Trimming shortened V by 2 bases and J by 6 bases, and 14 bases separated the two germline ends. Germline CDR1 and CDR2: MNHEY and SVGEGT. The CDR3: CASSYGGAAGQPQHF. As DNA, the CDR3 is TGTGCCAGCAGTTACGGGGGCGCCGCAGGTCAGCCCCAGCATTTT.

This clonotype was counted a single time. The chain recombines TRBV4-2 with TRBJ2-5, with D maybe TRBD2 (5 bases). Germline V gives CDR1 LGHNA, CDR2 YNFKEQ. V was shortened by 4 bases and J by 3 bases, with 15 bases between the two germline ends. The CDR3 contains 15 residues. The CDR3 region is CASSPGGFQKETQYF. DNA for the CDR3: TGTGCCAGCAGCCCCGGCGGGTTCCAGAAAGAGACCCAGTACTTC.

The sample holds a few counts of this clonotype. This chain links TRBV13 with TRBJ1-4; 7 bases are shared with TRBD1. The CDR3 loop spans 15 amino acids. Germline V gene data show CDR1 as PRHDT and CDR2 as FYEKMQ (reference sequence). After removal of 5 bases from V and 6 bases from J, the junction contained 9 bases not matched to a gene. The CDR3 sequence is CASSHQGDNYEKLFF. The CDR3 DNA sequence: TGTGCCAGCAGCCATCAGGGGGACAACTATGAAAAACTGTTTTTT.

This clonotype was picked up a small number of times. The chain has TRBV4-1 and TRBJ1-3, with 7 bases identical to TRBD1. The CDR3 sequence is 14 residues long. Germline CDR1 and CDR2: MGHRA and YSYEKL. The trim removed 1 base at V and 8 bases at J, leaving 5 bases unmatched. CDR3 protein: CASSQVGQGDTIYF. CDR3 nucleotide sequence: TGCGCCAGCAGCCAAGTCGGCCAGGGGGACACCATATATTTT.

In this sample, this clonotype turned up a few times. The V and J genes are TRBV12-3 or TRBV12-4 and TRBJ2-1; D may correspond to TRBD1 or TRBD2 (5 bases each). The CDR3 sequence is 15 residues long. Trimming took off 5 bases at V and 6 bases at J, with 17 bases between the two ends. CDR3 loop: CASSPGFGAPNEQFF. In DNA form, the CDR3 reads TGTGCCAGCAGTCCCGGTTTCGGGGCACCCAATGAGCAGTTCTTC.

The chain joins TRBV12-3 or TRBV12-4 to TRBJ1-2; unclear D gene. The CDR3 contains 15 residues. V lost 3 bases, J lost 8 bases, and 19 bases lay in between. CDR3 in DNA: TGTGCCAGCAGTTTTCTCCTGGCAGATGGGGTGGGCTACACCTTC. Translation: CASSFLLADGVGYTF.

The chain employs TRBV11-3 and TRBJ2-2; D gene uncertain. The CDR3 spans 14 residues. Germline V gene sequence: CDR1 SGHNT, CDR2 YENEEA. The V end lost 0 bases, the J end lost 1 base, and 3 bases lay between the germline ends. The CDR3 spells CASSLDWNTGELFF. CDR3 bases: TGTGCCAGCAGCTTAGACTGGAACACCGGGGAGCTGTTTTTT. Together with reference TRBV11-3 and TRBJ2-2, the CDR3 gives the full variable domain: EAGVVQSPRYKIIEKKQPVAFWCNPISGHNTLYWYLQNLGQGPELLIRYENEEAVDDSQLPKDRFSAERLKGVDSTLKIQPAELGDSAVYLCASSLDWNTGELFFGEGSRLTVL.

This clonotype turned up a few times. The chain joins TRBV7-2 to TRBJ2-5; 8 nucleotides agree with TRBD2. This CDR3 region has 13 residues. After removal of 6 bases from V and 4 bases from J, the junction contained 4 bases not matched to a gene. Germline V gene lookup returns CDR1 SGHTA and CDR2 FQGNSA. The CDR3 spells CASSWTSRETQYF. The CDR3 DNA reads TGTGCCAGCAGTTGGACTAGCCGAGAGACCCAGTACTTC.

This clonotype was seen more than once but under ten times. V usage is TRBV29-1 and J usage is TRBJ2-3; 9 bases align to TRBD2. J gave up 4 bases and V 3 bases, and 8 bases lay outside the gene matches. The CDR3 covers 15 residues. Germline V gene data show CDR1 as SQVTM and CDR2 as ANQGSEA. Written as DNA, the CDR3 is TGCAGCGTTGAGCGTGGCGGGGGGGGAGCAGATACGCAGTATTTT. It codes for CSVERGGGGADTQYF.

The DNA for the CDR3 is TGTGCCAGCAGTTTATTTGACCCGCGGCAGGGTGGCTACACCTTC. Translating it yields CASSLFDPRQGGYTF. This chain joins TRBV28 and TRBJ1-2, with TRBD1 as a possible D gene (5 bases). There are 15 residues in the CDR3. Germline lookup yields CDR1 MDHEN and CDR2 SYDVKM. The germline V and J ends were trimmed by 1 base and 7 bases, with 16 bases remaining between them.

The chain carries TRBV27 and TRBJ2-5; 7 bases fit TRBD1. The junction had 10 bases not matched to a gene; V was cut back by 10 bases and J by 2 bases. The CDR3 has 14 amino acids. Germline V gives CDR1 MNHEY, CDR2 SMNVEV (reference sequence). CDR3 loop: CAIDTGDEQETQYF. As DNA, the CDR3 is TGTGCCATCGATACAGGGGACGAGCAAGAGACCCAGTACTTC.